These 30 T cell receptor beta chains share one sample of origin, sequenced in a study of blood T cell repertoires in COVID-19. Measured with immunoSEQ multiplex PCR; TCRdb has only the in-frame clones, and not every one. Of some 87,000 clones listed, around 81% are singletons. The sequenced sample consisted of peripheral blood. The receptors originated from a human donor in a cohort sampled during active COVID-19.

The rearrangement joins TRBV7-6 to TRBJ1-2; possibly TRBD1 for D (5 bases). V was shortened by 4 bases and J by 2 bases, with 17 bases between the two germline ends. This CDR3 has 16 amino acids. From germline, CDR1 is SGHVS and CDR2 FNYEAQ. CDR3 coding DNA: TGTGCCAGCAGCTCCTTGGCAGGGATGGAAAACTATGGCTACACCTTC. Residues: CASSSLAGMENYGYTF.

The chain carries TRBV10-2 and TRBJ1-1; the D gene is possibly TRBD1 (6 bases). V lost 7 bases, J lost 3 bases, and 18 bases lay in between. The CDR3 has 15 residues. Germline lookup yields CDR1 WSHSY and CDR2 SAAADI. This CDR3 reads CASNGQPTFDTEAFF. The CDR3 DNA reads TGCGCCAGCAACGGACAGCCCACGTTTGACACTGAAGCTTTCTTT.

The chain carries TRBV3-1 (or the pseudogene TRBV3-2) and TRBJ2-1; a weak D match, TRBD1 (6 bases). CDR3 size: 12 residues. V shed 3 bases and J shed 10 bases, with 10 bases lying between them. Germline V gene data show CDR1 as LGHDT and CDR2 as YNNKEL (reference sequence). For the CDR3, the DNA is TGTGCCAGCAGCCATCGGACAGACGAGCAGTTCTTC. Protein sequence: CASSHRTDEQFF.

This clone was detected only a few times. The DNA of the CDR3 is TGTGCCAGCAGTTACCTGCCGGACAGGGGCTCCTACAATGAGCAGTTCTTC. Translating it yields CASSYLPDRGSYNEQFF. V usage is TRBV6-2 or TRBV6-3 and J usage is TRBJ2-1; TRBD1 matches 9 bases. Trimming at V came to 2 bases and at J to 0 bases, leaving 5 bases not matched to a gene. The germline V gene encodes CDR1 MNHEY and CDR2 SVGEGT. The CDR3 has 17 residues.

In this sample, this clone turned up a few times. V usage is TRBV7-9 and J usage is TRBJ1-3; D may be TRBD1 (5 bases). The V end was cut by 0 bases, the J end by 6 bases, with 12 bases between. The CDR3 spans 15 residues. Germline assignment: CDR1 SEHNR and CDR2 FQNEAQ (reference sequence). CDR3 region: CASSLAQGVENTIYF. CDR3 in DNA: TGTGCCAGCAGCTTAGCGCAAGGGGTGGAAAACACCATATATTTT.

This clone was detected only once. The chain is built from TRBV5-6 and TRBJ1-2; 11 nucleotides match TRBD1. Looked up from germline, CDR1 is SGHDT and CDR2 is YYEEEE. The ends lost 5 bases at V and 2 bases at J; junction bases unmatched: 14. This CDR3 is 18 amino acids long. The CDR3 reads CASSFHTGQGARNYGYTF. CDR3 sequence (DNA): TGTGCCAGCAGTTTTCATACCGGACAGGGGGCGCGCAACTATGGCTACACCTTC.

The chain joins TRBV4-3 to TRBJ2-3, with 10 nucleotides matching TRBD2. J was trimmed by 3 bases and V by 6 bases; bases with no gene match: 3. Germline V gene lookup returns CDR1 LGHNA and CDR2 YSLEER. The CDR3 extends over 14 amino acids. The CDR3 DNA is TGCGCCAGCAGTCCGACTAGCGGGACAGATACGCAGTATTTT. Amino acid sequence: CASSPTSGTDTQYF.

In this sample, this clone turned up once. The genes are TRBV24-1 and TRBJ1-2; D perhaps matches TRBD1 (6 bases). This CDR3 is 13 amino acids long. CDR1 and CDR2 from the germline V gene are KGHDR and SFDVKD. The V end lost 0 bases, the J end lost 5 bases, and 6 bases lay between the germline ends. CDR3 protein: CATSDLQGYGYTF. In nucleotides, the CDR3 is TGTGCCACCAGTGATTTGCAGGGGTATGGCTACACCTTC.

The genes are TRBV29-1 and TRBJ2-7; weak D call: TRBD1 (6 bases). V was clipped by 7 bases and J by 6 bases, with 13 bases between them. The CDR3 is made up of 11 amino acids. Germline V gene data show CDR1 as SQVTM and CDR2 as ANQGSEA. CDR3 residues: CSAVTGTEQYF. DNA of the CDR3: TGCAGCGCTGTTACAGGGACCGAGCAGTACTTC.

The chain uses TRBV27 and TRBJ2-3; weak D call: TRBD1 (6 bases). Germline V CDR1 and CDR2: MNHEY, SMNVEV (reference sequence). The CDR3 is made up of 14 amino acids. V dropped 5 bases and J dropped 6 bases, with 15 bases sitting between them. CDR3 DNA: TGTGCCAGCAGTCCTAGGACAGCCCCCGATACGCAGTATTTT. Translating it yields CASSPRTAPDTQYF.

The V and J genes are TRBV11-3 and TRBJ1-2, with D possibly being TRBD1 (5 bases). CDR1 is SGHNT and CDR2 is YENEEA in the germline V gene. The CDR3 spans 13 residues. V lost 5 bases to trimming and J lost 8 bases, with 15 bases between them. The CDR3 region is CASSHGQGSGYTF. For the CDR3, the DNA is TGTGCCAGCAGCCATGGACAAGGATCCGGCTACACCTTC.

CDR3 in amino acids: CASSSGTLDTQYF. Written as DNA, the CDR3 is TGTGCCAGCAGTTCCGGGACTCTCGATACGCAGTATTTT. This chain connects TRBV6-5 to TRBJ2-3; TRBD2 might be the D (6 bases). V was shortened by 4 bases and J by 6 bases, with 11 bases between the two germline ends. This CDR3 contains 13 residues. CDR1 and CDR2 (germline): MNHEY, SVGAGI.

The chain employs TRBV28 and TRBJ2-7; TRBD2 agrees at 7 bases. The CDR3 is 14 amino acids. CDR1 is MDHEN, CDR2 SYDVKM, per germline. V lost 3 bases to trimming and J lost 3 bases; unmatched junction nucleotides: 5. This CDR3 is CASSFGGSRYEQYV. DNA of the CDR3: TGTGCCAGCAGTTTTGGCGGGAGTCGCTACGAGCAGTACGTC.

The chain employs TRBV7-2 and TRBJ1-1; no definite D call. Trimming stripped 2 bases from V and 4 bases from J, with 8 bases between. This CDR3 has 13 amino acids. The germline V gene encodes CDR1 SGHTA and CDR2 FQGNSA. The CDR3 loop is CASSLIVFTEAFF. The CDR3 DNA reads TGTGCCAGCAGCTTAATAGTGTTCACTGAAGCTTTCTTT.

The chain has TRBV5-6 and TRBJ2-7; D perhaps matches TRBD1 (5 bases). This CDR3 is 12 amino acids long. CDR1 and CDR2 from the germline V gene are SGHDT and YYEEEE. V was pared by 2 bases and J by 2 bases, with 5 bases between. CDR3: CASSFRAYEQYF. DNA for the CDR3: TGTGCCAGCAGCTTCAGGGCCTACGAGCAGTACTTC. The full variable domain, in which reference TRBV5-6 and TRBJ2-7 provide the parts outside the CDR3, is DAGVTQSPTHLIKTRGQQVTLRCSPKSGHDTVSWYQQALGQGPQFIFQYYEEEERQRGNFPDRFSGHQFPNYSSELNVNALLLGDSALYLCASSFRAYEQYFGPGTRLTVT.

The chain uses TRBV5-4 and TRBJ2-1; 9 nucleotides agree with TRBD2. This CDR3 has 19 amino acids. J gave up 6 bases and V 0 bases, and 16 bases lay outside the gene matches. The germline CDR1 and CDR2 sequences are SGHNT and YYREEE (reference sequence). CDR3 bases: TGTGCCAGCAGCTTGGACGTAGGGATAGCGGGAGAGGTAGCCAATGAGCAGTTCTTC. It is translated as CASSLDVGIAGEVANEQFF.

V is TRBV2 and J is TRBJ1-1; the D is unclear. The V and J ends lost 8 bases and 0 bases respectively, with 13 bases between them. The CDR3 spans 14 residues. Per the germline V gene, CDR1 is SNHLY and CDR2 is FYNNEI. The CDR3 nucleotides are TGTGCCAGCGGAGTAGTTAGTTTGAACACTGAAGCTTTCTTT. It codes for CASGVVSLNTEAFF.

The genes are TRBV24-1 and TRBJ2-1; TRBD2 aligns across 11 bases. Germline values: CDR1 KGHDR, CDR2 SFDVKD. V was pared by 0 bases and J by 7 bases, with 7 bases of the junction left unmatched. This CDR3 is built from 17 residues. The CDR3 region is CATSDLKVAGGQNEQFF. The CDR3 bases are TGTGCCACCAGTGATTTGAAGGTAGCGGGAGGGCAGAATGAGCAGTTCTTC.

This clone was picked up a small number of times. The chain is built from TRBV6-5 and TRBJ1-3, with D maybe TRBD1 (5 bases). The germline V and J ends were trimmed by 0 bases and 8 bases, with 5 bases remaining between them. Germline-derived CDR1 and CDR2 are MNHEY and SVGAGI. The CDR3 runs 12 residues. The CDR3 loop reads CASSYSGDTIYF. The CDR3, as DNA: TGTGCCAGCAGTTACTCAGGGGACACCATATATTTT.

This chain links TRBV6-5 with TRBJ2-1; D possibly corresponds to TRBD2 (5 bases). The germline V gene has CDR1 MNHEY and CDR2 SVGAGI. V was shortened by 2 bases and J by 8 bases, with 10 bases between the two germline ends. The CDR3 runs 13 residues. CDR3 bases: TGTGCCAGCAGTTACGGTTACGGGGATGAGCAGTTCTTC. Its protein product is CASSYGYGDEQFF.

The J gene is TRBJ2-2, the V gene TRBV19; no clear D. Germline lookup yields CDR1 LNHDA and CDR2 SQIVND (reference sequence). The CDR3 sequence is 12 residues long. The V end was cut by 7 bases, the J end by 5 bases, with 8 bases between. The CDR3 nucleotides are TGTGCCAGTACCGAGGAAACCGGGGAGCTGTTTTTT. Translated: CASTEETGELFF.

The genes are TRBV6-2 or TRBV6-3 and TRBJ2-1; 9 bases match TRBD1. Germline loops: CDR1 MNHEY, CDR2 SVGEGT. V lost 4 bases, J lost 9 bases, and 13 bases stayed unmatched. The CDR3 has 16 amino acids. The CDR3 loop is CASSFSGTGIGGEQFF. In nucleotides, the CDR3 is TGTGCCAGCAGTTTTTCCGGGACAGGGATCGGGGGTGAGCAGTTCTTC.

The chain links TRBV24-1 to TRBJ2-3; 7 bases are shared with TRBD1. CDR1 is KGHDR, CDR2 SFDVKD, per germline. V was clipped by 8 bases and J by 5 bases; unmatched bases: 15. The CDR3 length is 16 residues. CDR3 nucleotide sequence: TGTGCCACCATATTAAAAAAGGGGACAGCTCAAGATACGCAGTATTTT. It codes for CATILKKGTAQDTQYF.

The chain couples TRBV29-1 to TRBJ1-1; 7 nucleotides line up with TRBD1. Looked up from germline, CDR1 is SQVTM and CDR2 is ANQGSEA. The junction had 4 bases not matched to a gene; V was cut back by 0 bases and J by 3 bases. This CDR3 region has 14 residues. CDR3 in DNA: TGCAGCGTTGAAGATCAGAGGGGGCACACTGAAGCTTTCTTT. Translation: CSVEDQRGHTEAFF.

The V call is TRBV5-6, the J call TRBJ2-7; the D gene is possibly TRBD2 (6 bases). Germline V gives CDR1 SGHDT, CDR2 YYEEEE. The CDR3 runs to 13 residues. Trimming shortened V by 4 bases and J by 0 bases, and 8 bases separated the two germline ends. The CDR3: CASSRTTSYEQYF. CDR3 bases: TGTGCCAGCAGCCGGACTACCTCCTACGAGCAGTACTTC.

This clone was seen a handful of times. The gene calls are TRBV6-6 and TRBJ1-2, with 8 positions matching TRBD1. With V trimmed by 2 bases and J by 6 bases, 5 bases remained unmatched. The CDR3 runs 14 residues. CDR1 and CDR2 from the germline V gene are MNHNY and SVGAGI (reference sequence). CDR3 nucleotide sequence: TGTGCCAGCAGTTACGCAGGGGGCGAGGATGGCTACACCTTC. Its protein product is CASSYAGGEDGYTF.

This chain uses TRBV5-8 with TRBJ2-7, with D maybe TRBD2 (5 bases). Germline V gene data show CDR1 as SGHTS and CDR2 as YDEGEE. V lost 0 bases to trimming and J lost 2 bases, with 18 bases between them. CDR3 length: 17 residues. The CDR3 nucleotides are TGTGCCAGCAGCTTGGTCGAAGGACCCGGGGTTACCTACGAGCAGTACGTC. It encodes CASSLVEGPGVTYEQYV.

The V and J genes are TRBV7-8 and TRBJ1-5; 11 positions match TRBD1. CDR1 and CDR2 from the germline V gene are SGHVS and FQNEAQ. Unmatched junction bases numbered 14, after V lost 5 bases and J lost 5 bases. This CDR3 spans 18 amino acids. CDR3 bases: TGTGCCAGCAGCGCAGCCGGGACAGGGGGTCTCCGGGATCAGCCCCAGCATTTT. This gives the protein CASSAAGTGGLRDQPQHF.

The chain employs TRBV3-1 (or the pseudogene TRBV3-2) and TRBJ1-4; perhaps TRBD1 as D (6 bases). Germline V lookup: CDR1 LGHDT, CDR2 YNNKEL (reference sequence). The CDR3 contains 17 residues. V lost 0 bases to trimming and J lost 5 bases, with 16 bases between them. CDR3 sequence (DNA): TGTGCCAGCAGCCAAGAGGGCAGGGGCATTATGAATGAAAAACTGTTTTTT. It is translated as CASSQEGRGIMNEKLFF.

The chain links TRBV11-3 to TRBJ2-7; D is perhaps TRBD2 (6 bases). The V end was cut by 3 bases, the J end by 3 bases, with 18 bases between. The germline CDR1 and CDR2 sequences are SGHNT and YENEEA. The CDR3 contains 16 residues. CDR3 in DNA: TGTGCCAGCAGCTTGCCACCGGGGGACCCATTCTACGAGCAGTACTTC. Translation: CASSLPPGDPFYEQYF.